One sample yielded the 3 T cell receptor beta chains listed below, sequenced in a study of blood T cell repertoires in COVID-19. Clones were sequenced by immunoSEQ multiplex PCR, and TCRdb holds only the in-frame ones, with some missing. The data show 310,000 or so clones, roughly 87% seen once. The sample comprised peripheral blood. These receptors came from a man aged 50 to 60 with active or convalescent COVID-19.

This rearrangement joins TRBV19 to TRBJ2-7; unclear D gene. V was trimmed by 3 bases and J by 0 bases, leaving 6 bases between them. The germline V gene has CDR1 LNHDA and CDR2 SQIVND (reference sequence). The CDR3 covers 13 residues. CDR3 residues: CASSMGNSYEQYF. The DNA of the CDR3 is TGTGCCAGTAGTATGGGCAACTCCTACGAGCAGTACTTC.

The rearrangement uses TRBV3-1 (or the pseudogene TRBV3-2) and TRBJ1-4; unclear D gene. The germline V gene encodes CDR1 LGHDT and CDR2 YNNKEL (reference sequence). The CDR3 covers 13 residues. Trimming took off 3 bases at V and 8 bases at J, with 10 bases between the two ends. CDR3 region: CASSHQFSEKLFF. For the CDR3, the DNA is TGTGCCAGCAGCCACCAGTTTAGCGAAAAACTGTTTTTT.

This chain uses TRBV24-1 with TRBJ1-2; the match to TRBD1 covers 9 bases. V was pared by 2 bases and J by 6 bases, with 0 bases of the junction left unmatched. The CDR3 covers 13 residues. Germline lookup yields CDR1 KGHDR and CDR2 SFDVKD. The CDR3 DNA is TGTGCCACCAGTGATTGGACAGGGGATGGCTACACCTTC. It is translated as CATSDWTGDGYTF.